These 5 T cell receptor beta chains originate from one sample sequenced in a study of cytomegalovirus exposure and HLA in healthy donors. Primers: 60 Vbeta forward and 13 Jbeta reverse. Profiled with immunoSEQ multiplex PCR; TCRdb holds only in-frame clones, not every one. The sample has tens of thousands of clones, over 70% seen once. The sample taken for sequencing was PBMCs. All receptors derive from a man aged 55 to 70 in good health and CMV-seronegative.

The chain uses TRBV6-4 and TRBJ1-2; D is perhaps TRBD1 (6 bases). The germline gives CDR1 MRHNA, CDR2 SNTAGT. With 7 bases removed from V and 6 bases from J, the gap between germline ends came to 24 bases. This CDR3 spans 16 amino acids. The CDR3 sequence is CASNPYNGGQGNGYTF. CDR3 nucleotide sequence: TGTGCCAGCAACCCTTACAACGGGGGGCAGGGAAATGGCTACACCTTC.

V usage is TRBV19 and J usage is TRBJ1-5; tentatively, D is TRBD1 (5 bases). Trimming took off 5 bases at V and 8 bases at J, with 19 bases between the two ends. CDR1 LNHDA and CDR2 SQIVND come from the germline V gene (reference sequence). This CDR3 comprises 15 residues. This chain's CDR3 is CASSRRQGGFKPQHF. In nucleotides, the CDR3 is TGTGCCAGTAGTCGCCGGCAGGGCGGTTTCAAGCCCCAGCATTTT. Full variable domain (missing parts from reference TRBV19 and TRBJ1-5): DGGITQSPKYLFRKEGQNVTLSCEQNLNHDAMYWYRQDPGQGLRLIYYSQIVNDFQKGDIAEGYSVSREKKESFPLTVTSAQKNPTAFYLCASSRRQGGFKPQHFGDGTRLSIL.

The V and J genes are TRBV2 and TRBJ2-1; 13 bases are shared with TRBD2. The CDR3 covers 15 residues. Trimming removed 5 bases from V and 5 bases from J; junction bases left unmatched: 3. In germline, CDR1 is SNHLY, CDR2 FYNNEI. CDR3 in amino acids: CASSWTSGSHNEQFF. CDR3 nucleotide sequence: TGTGCCAGCAGTTGGACTAGCGGGAGTCACAATGAGCAGTTCTTC. The full variable domain, rest sourced from reference TRBV2 and TRBJ2-1, is EPEVTQTPSHQVTQMGQEVILRCVPISNHLYFYWYRQILGQKVEFLVSFYNNEISEKSEIFDDQFSVERPDGSNFTLKIRSTKLEDSAMYFCASSWTSGSHNEQFFGPGTRLTVL.

The chain links TRBV5-1 to TRBJ2-3, with TRBD1 identical over 12 bases. The ends lost 0 bases at V and 6 bases at J; junction bases unmatched: 2. This CDR3 region has 15 residues. Germline V gives CDR1 SGHRS, CDR2 YFSETQ. CDR3 residues: CASSLGDRGLDTQYF. CDR3 bases: TGCGCCAGCAGCTTGGGGGACAGGGGGCTCGATACGCAGTATTTT.

Notes on this clone: One end of the junction does not line up with germline, which may come from a read error. For the CDR3, the DNA is TGTGCCAGCCGACGGGACAGGCCTTCACCCCTCCCCTTT. It specifies CASRRDRPSPLPF. The rearrangement uses TRBV25-1 and TRBJ1-6; 8 bases agree with TRBD1. The germline CDR1 and CDR2 sequences are MGHDK and SYGVNS. The CDR3 has 13 amino acids.